The 32 T cell receptor beta chains presented below share a single source sample, sequenced in a study of blood T cell repertoires in COVID-19. Sequencing used immunoSEQ multiplex PCR; TCRdb keeps in-frame clones, though not all of them. This sample has approximately 250,000 clones; about 89% occur once, and the top ten carry 1.5% to 2%. Sequenced: peripheral blood. The receptors come from an older woman who had recovered from COVID-19.

V usage is TRBV7-8 and J usage is TRBJ1-1; a possible D gene is TRBD1 (5 bases). The CDR3 covers 16 residues. The V end was cut by 5 bases, the J end by 2 bases, with 18 bases between. Germline-derived CDR1 and CDR2 are SGHVS and FQNEAQ. CDR3 sequence (DNA): TGTGCCAGCAGCCCCCGCACGTCCGGGACTAACACTGAAGCTTTCTTT. It specifies CASSPRTSGTNTEAFF.

V and J are TRBV5-1 and TRBJ2-3; 9 nucleotides line up with TRBD2. This CDR3 has 16 residues. Germline lookup yields CDR1 SGHRS and CDR2 YFSETQ. V was pared by 2 bases and J by 1 base, with 5 bases of the junction left unmatched. DNA for the CDR3: TGCGCCAGCAGCTTAATGCAGCGGGGGGGCACAGATACGCAGTATTTT. Residues: CASSLMQRGGTDTQYF.

CDR3 nucleotides: TGTGCCAGCAGCTTGGACAGGGGGCAAAAAGATACGCAGTATTTT. Its translation: CASSLDRGQKDTQYF. The V gene is TRBV5-6, the J gene TRBJ2-3, with 9 bases fitting TRBD1. V lost 0 bases and J lost 5; bases outside the gene matches: 4. The CDR3 runs 15 residues. In germline, CDR1 is SGHDT, CDR2 YYEEEE.

This clone was seen a handful of times. A junction end diverges from the germline sequence, so it may reflect a read error. The chain links TRBV4-2 to TRBJ2-3; 7 nucleotides match TRBD2. Germline V gives CDR1 LGHNA, CDR2 YNFKEQ. The CDR3 contains 16 residues. The CDR3 DNA reads as TGTGCCAGCACCCAATCAGCGGGGTATAGCACAGATACGCAGTATTTT. Translated, it gives CASTQSAGYSTDTQYF.

This sequence joins TRBV9 and TRBJ2-3; TRBD2 is a possible D gene (6 bases). There are 14 residues in the CDR3. Germline loops: CDR1 SGDLS, CDR2 YYNGEE. V lost 2 bases and J lost 3, with 10 bases in between. The DNA of the CDR3 is TGTGCCAGCAGCGTTGGGACTGGGACAGATACGCAGTATTTT. As protein: CASSVGTGTDTQYF.

This clone was found once. The rearrangement links TRBV11-2 to TRBJ1-1, with TRBD1 matching over 11 bases. CDR1 and CDR2 from the germline V gene are SGHAT and FQNNGV. The CDR3 spans 15 residues. Trimming cost V 5 bases and J 4 bases; bases outside gene matches: 6. The CDR3, as DNA: TGTGCCAGCAGCACCCTCGGACAGGGGGCCACTGAAGCTTTCTTT. Encoded protein: CASSTLGQGATEAFF.

This clone was detected only once. The chain carries TRBV9 and TRBJ1-6, with D perhaps TRBD1 (6 bases). This CDR3 is built from 13 residues. Trimming took 3 bases from V and 13 from J, leaving 14 bases between them. Germline V gene lookup returns CDR1 SGDLS and CDR2 YYNGEE. The CDR3 DNA reads TGTGCCAGCAGCGACAGGGAGATAGACCCCCTCCACTTT. Translation: CASSDREIDPLHF. Drawing the rest from reference TRBV9 and TRBJ1-6, the complete variable domain is DSGVTQTPKHLITATGQRVTLRCSPRSGDLSVYWYQQSLDQGLQFLIQYYNGEERAKGNILERFSAQQFPDLHSELNLSSLELGDSALYFCASSDREIDPLHFGNGTRLTVT.

The chain recombines TRBV14 with TRBJ2-5, with 9 bases matching TRBD2. V lost 2 bases to trimming and J lost 7 bases; unmatched junction nucleotides: 5. Germline assignment: CDR1 SGHDN and CDR2 FVKESK. The length of the CDR3 is 14 residues. The CDR3 coding sequence is TGTGCCAGCAGCCAAAGCGGGGGGCAGGGGACCCAGTACTTC. Translating it yields CASSQSGGQGTQYF. Filled out from reference TRBV14 and TRBJ2-5, the complete variable domain reads EAGVTQFPSHSVIEKGQTVTLRCDPISGHDNLYWYRRVMGKEIKFLLHFVKESKQDESGMPNNRFLAERTGGTYSTLKVQPAELEDSGVYFCASSQSGGQGTQYFGPGTRLLVL.

The J gene is TRBJ2-2, the V gene TRBV28, with a tentative D call TRBD2 (6 bases). V was trimmed by 11 bases and J by 0 bases, leaving 16 bases between them. Germline CDR1 MDHEN, CDR2 SYDVKM. The CDR3 sequence is 15 residues long. CDR3 in amino acids: CACSRGGTNTGELFF. DNA for the CDR3: TGTGCCTGCTCACGGGGCGGGACGAACACCGGGGAGCTGTTTTTT.

The chain links TRBV3-1 (or the pseudogene TRBV3-2) to TRBJ2-7; 7 nucleotides align to TRBD1. V shed 1 base, J shed 3 bases, and the junction held 0 bases outside the gene matches. Germline V gives CDR1 LGHDT, CDR2 YNNKEL (reference sequence). The length of the CDR3 is 13 residues. CDR3 DNA: TGTGCCAGCAGCCAAGCAGGGGGCTACGAGCAGTACTTC. This gives the protein CASSQAGGYEQYF.

The chain couples TRBV7-6 to TRBJ2-5; perhaps TRBD2 as D (6 bases). CDR1 and CDR2 (germline): SGHVS, FNYEAQ. V was cut by 1 base and J by 0 bases, with 12 bases left in between. This CDR3 is 16 amino acids long. CDR3 nucleotide sequence: TGTGCCAGCAGCTTAGGGGGGACTCCTAACCAAGAGACCCAGTACTTC. It translates to CASSLGGTPNQETQYF.

The V call is TRBV6-5, the J call TRBJ2-5, with TRBD2 matching over 9 bases. This CDR3 region has 15 residues. J lost 2 bases, V lost 7 bases, and 8 bases had no gene match. From germline, CDR1 is MNHEY and CDR2 SVGAGI. Here the CDR3 reads CASMVAGGRQETQYF. The CDR3 coding sequence is TGTGCCAGCATGGTGGCGGGGGGGCGTCAAGAGACCCAGTACTTC.

The chain is built from TRBV11-2 and TRBJ1-6, with TRBD1 matching 11 bases. In germline, CDR1 is SGHAT, CDR2 FQNNGV. The CDR3 extends over 16 amino acids. With 4 bases clipped from V and 9 bases from J, the junction kept 8 bases outside the gene matches. DNA of the CDR3: TGTGCCAGCAGCTCGACGGGGACAGGGGGTTTTTCACCCCTCCACTTT. This encodes CASSSTGTGGFSPLHF.

The chain couples TRBV11-2 to TRBJ1-5; 7 positions match TRBD1. The length of the CDR3 is 15 residues. V lost 5 bases and J lost 0; bases outside the gene matches: 4. Germline V gene lookup returns CDR1 SGHAT and CDR2 FQNNGV. In DNA form, the CDR3 reads TGTGCCAGCAGCCGGGACAGCTATAGCAATCAGCCCCAGCATTTT. It encodes CASSRDSYSNQPQHF.

The chain carries TRBV7-7 and TRBJ2-2, with D perhaps matching TRBD2 (6 bases). The germline V gene has CDR1 SSHAT and CDR2 FNYEAQ (reference sequence). The CDR3 totals 15 residues. CDR3 in DNA: TGTGCTAGCGCCTCCCAGGGACTTAACACCGGGGAGCTGTTTTTT. It specifies CASASQGLNTGELFF.

The chain carries TRBV28 and TRBJ2-3, with 11 positions matching TRBD2. The CDR3 is made up of 14 amino acids. CDR1 and CDR2 (germline): MDHEN, SYDVKM. The trim removed 7 bases at V and 3 bases at J, leaving 3 bases unmatched. The CDR3 sequence is CASTRLAGTDTQYF. In nucleotides, the CDR3 is TGTGCCAGCACGCGACTAGCGGGGACAGATACGCAGTATTTT.

On this clone itself: Other nucleotide sequences in the sample specify the same CDR3. The rearrangement uses TRBV12-3 or TRBV12-4 and TRBJ2-7; no reliable D call. This CDR3 has 12 amino acids. Trimming removed 3 bases from V and 6 bases from J, with 9 bases in between. The CDR3 sequence is CASSFARGEQYF. The CDR3 DNA is TGTGCCAGCAGTTTTGCGAGAGGCGAGCAGTACTTC.

The chain is built from TRBV4-1 and TRBJ1-5; 7 bases are a match to TRBD1. This CDR3 is built from 17 residues. V shed 0 bases, J shed 4 bases, and the junction held 9 bases outside the gene matches. Germline-derived CDR1 and CDR2 are MGHRA and YSYEKL. The CDR3 spells CASSQDPFSGGNQPQHF. CDR3 coding DNA: TGCGCCAGCAGCCAAGATCCGTTCTCAGGGGGGAATCAGCCCCAGCATTTT.

The chain uses TRBV3-1 (or the pseudogene TRBV3-2) and TRBJ1-1; tentative D call: TRBD1 (6 bases). The V end was cut by 1 base, the J end by 5 bases, with 14 bases between. CDR3 length equals 15 residues. Germline CDR1 and CDR2: LGHDT and YNNKEL (reference sequence). CDR3 loop: CASSQVSGGWTEAFF. CDR3 sequence (DNA): TGTGCCAGCAGCCAAGTTTCGGGGGGCTGGACTGAAGCTTTCTTT.

This chain connects TRBV7-2 to TRBJ2-1; TRBD1 matches 9 bases. The germline V gene has CDR1 SGHTA and CDR2 FQGNSA. The CDR3 contains 16 residues. J gave up 3 bases and V 0 bases, and 3 bases lay outside the gene matches. CDR3 nucleotide sequence: TGTGCCAGCAGCTTAGCGGGGACAGGGAACTACAATGAGCAGTTCTTC. This codes for CASSLAGTGNYNEQFF.

This chain links TRBV21-1 with TRBJ1-5; the DNA was not compared with TRBD1, the D call given in the table. TRBV21-1 has pseudogene status. The CDR3 consists of 13 residues. This CDR3 is CASKWTPDQPQHF. CDR3 DNA: TGTGCCAGCAAGTGGACACCTGATCAGCCCCAGCATTTT.

This chain connects TRBV29-1 to TRBJ2-5; 7 bases match TRBD1. Germline V lookup: CDR1 SQVTM, CDR2 ANQGSEA. The CDR3 contains 14 residues. The V gene end was trimmed by 6 bases and the J gene end by 5 bases; junction bases not matched to a gene: 12. This chain's CDR3 is CSVRGGGFVETQYF. CDR3 sequence (DNA): TGCAGCGTCCGAGGGGGCGGGTTTGTGGAGACCCAGTACTTC.

This chain uses TRBV2 with TRBJ2-2; 8 bases are shared with TRBD1. J lost 6 bases, V lost 5 bases, and 8 bases had no gene match. The CDR3 extends over 15 amino acids. The germline gives CDR1 SNHLY, CDR2 FYNNEI. CDR3 residues: CASSIRNRGSGELFF. The CDR3 DNA is TGTGCCAGCAGTATCAGGAACAGGGGGTCCGGGGAGCTGTTTTTT.

V gene TRBV7-3 combines with J gene TRBJ2-3; TRBD2 aligns across 13 bases. V was pared by 2 bases and J by 10 bases, with 3 bases of the junction left unmatched. CDR1 and CDR2 from the germline V gene are SGHTA and FQGTGA. The CDR3 is 14 residues long. The CDR3 nucleotides are TGTGCCAGCAGCTTAGCACTAGCGGGGGGGCCGCAGTATTTT. Its translation: CASSLALAGGPQYF.

CDR3 nucleotide sequence: TGTGCCAGCACTCTAGAAATTTGGACAGCCTCACAAGCTTTCTTT. It yields the protein CASTLEIWTASQAFF. The chain joins TRBV6-5 to TRBJ1-1; D is perhaps TRBD1 (6 bases). The CDR3 is made up of 15 amino acids. Trimming cost V 7 bases and J 9 bases, with 24 bases left between them. Per the germline V gene, CDR1 is MNHEY and CDR2 is SVGAGI.

The sample holds one count of this clone. The rearrangement links TRBV28 to TRBJ2-5; possibly TRBD2 for D (5 bases). Trimming took 6 bases from V and 2 from J, leaving 13 bases between them. Germline V gives CDR1 MDHEN, CDR2 SYDVKM. This CDR3 region has 14 residues. CDR3 sequence (DNA): TGTGCCAGCAGCCCATTGGAGGTTCAAGAGACCCAGTACTTC. Its protein product is CASSPLEVQETQYF.

This chain uses TRBV5-1 with TRBJ2-7; 8 bases line up with TRBD1. Per the germline V gene, CDR1 is SGHRS and CDR2 is YFSETQ. Losses at the gene ends were 4 bases for V and 6 bases for J; bases not matched to a gene: 12. The CDR3 is 15 residues long. CDR3 residues: CASSPSPGQVTEQYF. CDR3 DNA: TGCGCCAGCAGCCCTTCTCCGGGACAGGTCACCGAGCAGTACTTC.

The rearrangement uses TRBV7-8 and TRBJ1-2; D gene uncertain. CDR1 and CDR2 (germline): SGHVS, FQNEAQ. This CDR3 region has 13 residues. Trimming cost V 5 bases and J 4 bases, with 11 bases left between them. The CDR3 region is CASSDRLGYGYTF. The CDR3 DNA follows: TGTGCCAGCAGCGACCGTCTAGGCTATGGCTACACCTTC.

The genes are TRBV5-1 and TRBJ1-6, with 8 positions matching TRBD1. The V and J ends lost 5 bases and 7 bases, in that order; junction bases with no gene match: 8. This CDR3 has 15 amino acids. Germline CDR1 is SGHRS and CDR2 is YFSETQ. CDR3 sequence (DNA): TGCGCCAGCAGTTTCGACAGGGGTGCGAATTCACCCCTCCACTTT. It specifies CASSFDRGANSPLHF. Complete variable domain (other parts from reference TRBV5-1 and TRBJ1-6): KAGVTQTPRYLIKTRGQQVTLSCSPISGHRSVSWYQQTPGQGLQFLFEYFSETQRNKGNFPGRFSGRQFSNSRSEMNVSTLELGDSALYLCASSFDRGANSPLHFGNGTRLTVT.

This sequence joins TRBV10-3 and TRBJ2-1, with a weak D call TRBD2 (6 bases). V was clipped by 7 bases and J by 6 bases, with 10 bases between them. Germline-derived CDR1 and CDR2 are ENHRY and SYGVKD. This CDR3 is 12 amino acids long. CDR3: CAITGLSNEQFF. In DNA form, the CDR3 reads TGTGCCATCACGGGACTTAGCAATGAGCAGTTCTTC.

The chain employs TRBV2 and TRBJ2-3, with 7 bases lining up with TRBD2. J lost 4 bases, V lost 7 bases, and 11 bases had no gene match. Germline lookup yields CDR1 SNHLY and CDR2 FYNNEI. The CDR3 loop spans 15 amino acids. The CDR3 DNA reads TGTGCCAGCACGAGAGGACTAGGGGCCGCAGATACGCAGTATTTT. Translated, it gives CASTRGLGAADTQYF.

In its sample, this clone was seen many times. The genes are TRBV29-1 and TRBJ2-1; 7 bases align to TRBD1. This CDR3 contains 16 residues. Germline CDR1 is SQVTM and CDR2 is ANQGSEA. Trimming removed 4 bases from V and 5 bases from J; junction bases left unmatched: 14. The CDR3 bases are TGCAGCGTTGTGTTTTTCGGCCAGGGGGTGAACAATGAGCAGTTCTTC. Protein: CSVVFFGQGVNNEQFF.